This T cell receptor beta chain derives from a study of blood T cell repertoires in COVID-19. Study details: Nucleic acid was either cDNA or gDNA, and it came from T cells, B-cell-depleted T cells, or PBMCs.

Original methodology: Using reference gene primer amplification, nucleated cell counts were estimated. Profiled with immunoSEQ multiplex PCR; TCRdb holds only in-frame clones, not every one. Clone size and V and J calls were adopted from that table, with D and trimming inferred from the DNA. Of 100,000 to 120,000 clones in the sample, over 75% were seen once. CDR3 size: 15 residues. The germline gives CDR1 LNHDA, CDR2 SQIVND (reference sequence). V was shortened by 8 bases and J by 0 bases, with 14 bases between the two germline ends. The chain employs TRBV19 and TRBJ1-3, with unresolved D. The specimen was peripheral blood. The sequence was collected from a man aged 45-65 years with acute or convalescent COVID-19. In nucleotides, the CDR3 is TGTGCCAGTCTTAGCGGGCGGAGCTCTGGAAACACCATATATTTT. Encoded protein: CASLSGRSSGNTIYF.